The TCR beta chain under discussion was sequenced for a study of blood T cells in healthy people across ages. Peripheral blood, roughly 9.1 milliliters per donor, was collected. Study-wide results and caveats: The study lacked donor CMV status, which possibly confounded expanded clonotype changes.

With a J-beta primer mix and a sample-barcoded 5' primer, a second PCR ran about 7 to 12 cycles. Each cDNA molecule was tagged by a template-switch adaptor that had 12 random nucleotides. Sequencing recovered at least 3 million CDR3-containing paired-end reads from each sample. MiXCR was run by TCRdb on the 5' RACE reads, yielding one entry per CDR3 protein. The sample lists some 1.8 million distinct CDR3 sequences, about two fifths occurring once. The CDR3 sequence is 15 residues long. V lost 6 bases, J lost 5 bases, and 9 bases stayed unmatched. Notes on this clonotype: The antigen is undetermined.

Sample: blood. The rearrangement uses TRBV12-3 or TRBV12-4 and TRBJ2-1; 8 bases line up with TRBD2. The TCR originated in a human donor in good health. In DNA form, the CDR3 reads TGTGCCAGCAGCATAGGGGCGGGGGGACACAATGAGCAGTTCTTC. As protein: CASSIGAGGHNEQFF.